The 13 T cell receptor beta chains presented below share a single source sample, sequenced in a study of shared clonotypes between healthy human individuals. TCRdb keeps only in-frame clones here, not all; method: immunoSEQ multiplex PCR. The sample shows approximately 2,000,000 clones, 93% of them seen only once. In the naive CD8 group, cells lacked CD45RO and were positively selected for CCR7, so terminally differentiated effector memory CD45RA+ cells were left out. Material: naive CD8+ T cells from PBMCs. The receptors come from a man between 18 and 35 years old in good health. Some clones in this sample may be carry-over from other donors' samples.

In this sample, this clone turned up once. The rearrangement uses TRBV7-3 and TRBJ2-5; D is tentatively TRBD1 or TRBD2 (6 bases each). The V end was cut by 3 bases, the J end by 4 bases, with 15 bases between. Germline lookup yields CDR1 SGHTA and CDR2 FQGTGA. The CDR3 runs to 15 residues. CDR3 in amino acids: CASSFGGGGGETQYF. As DNA, the CDR3 is TGTGCCAGCAGCTTTGGCGGAGGAGGGGGAGAGACCCAGTACTTC.

The chain is built from TRBV7-9 and TRBJ2-2; a possible D gene is TRBD1 (6 bases). CDR3 length equals 15 residues. Germline CDR1 is SEHNR and CDR2 is FQNEAQ (reference sequence). Trimming cost V 7 bases and J 5 bases, with 17 bases left between them. The CDR3 coding sequence is TGTGCCAGCATCACCCCAAAAGGGACAACCGGGGAGCTGTTTTTT. Translation gives CASITPKGTTGELFF.

This chain links TRBV28 with TRBJ2-1, with 9 bases that match TRBD1. The CDR3 has 16 amino acids. Trimming removed 6 bases from V and 7 bases from J; junction bases left unmatched: 13. Germline V gives CDR1 MDHEN, CDR2 SYDVKM. CDR3 protein: CASRSSTGGAWNEQFF. The CDR3 nucleotides are TGTGCCAGCAGGTCCTCAACAGGGGGCGCGTGGAATGAGCAGTTCTTC.

The chain recombines TRBV6-6 with TRBJ1-2; TRBD1 aligns across 8 bases. Germline-derived CDR1 and CDR2 are MNHNY and SVGAGI (reference sequence). The CDR3 runs 16 residues. V dropped 2 bases and J dropped 4; count of bases not matched to a gene: 9. The DNA for the CDR3 is TGTGCCAGCAGTTACCCCGGACAGGGCGGTTTCTATGGCTACACCTTC. This gives the protein CASSYPGQGGFYGYTF.

The rearrangement joins TRBV9 to TRBJ2-1, with 9 bases lining up with TRBD2. The V gene end was trimmed by 3 bases and the J gene end by 2 bases; junction bases not matched to a gene: 6. The germline gives CDR1 SGDLS, CDR2 YYNGEE. The CDR3 sequence is 16 residues long. CDR3 in DNA: TGTGCCAGCAGCGACGGAGCGGGAGGACCCTACAATGAGCAGTTCTTC. Protein sequence: CASSDGAGGPYNEQFF.

This chain connects TRBV2 to TRBJ1-2; 8 bases align to TRBD1. V lost 4 bases to trimming and J lost 4 bases; unmatched junction nucleotides: 5. The germline V gene has CDR1 SNHLY and CDR2 FYNNEI. The CDR3 consists of 14 residues. The CDR3 sequence is CASSGSDRAYGYTF. CDR3 DNA sequence: TGTGCCAGCAGTGGATCGGACAGGGCCTATGGCTACACCTTC.

The V call is TRBV9, the J call TRBJ2-3, with TRBD2 matching 7 bases. CDR1 and CDR2 from the germline V gene are SGDLS and YYNGEE. V was pared by 5 bases and J by 2 bases, with 14 bases of the junction left unmatched. The CDR3 runs 17 residues. As DNA, the CDR3 is TGTGCCAGCAGTCTCTTTGGAGTAGCGGGTCCCACAGATACGCAGTATTTT. Protein product: CASSLFGVAGPTDTQYF.

This clone was found once. The chain employs TRBV27 and TRBJ2-3; the D is unclear. Trimming stripped 4 bases from V and 6 bases from J, with 11 bases between. This CDR3 comprises 13 residues. The germline CDR1 and CDR2 sequences are MNHEY and SMNVEV (reference sequence). CDR3 in DNA: TGTGCCAGCAGTTACTACATTCGGGATACGCAGTATTTT. Translation gives CASSYYIRDTQYF.

CDR3 sequence reads: CASGGTGGWGSYGYTF. Here the CDR3 DNA reads TGTGCCAGCGGGGGGACAGGGGGCTGGGGATCCTATGGCTACACCTTC. This chain links TRBV27 with TRBJ1-2, with TRBD1 identical over 12 bases. The V gene end was trimmed by 8 bases and the J gene end by 4 bases; junction bases not matched to a gene: 11. Germline V gene sequence: CDR1 MNHEY, CDR2 SMNVEV (reference sequence). The CDR3 runs to 16 residues.

The rearrangement links TRBV4-3 to TRBJ1-5, with 7 bases aligning to TRBD1. CDR1 is LGHNA, CDR2 YSLEER, per germline. The CDR3 sequence is 16 residues long. Germline trimming cut 2 bases from V and 3 bases from J; bases unmatched to any gene: 7. The chain's CDR3 is CASSQLLDRPNQPQHF. The CDR3 DNA sequence: TGCGCCAGCAGCCAATTGTTGGACAGGCCCAATCAGCCCCAGCATTTT.

The CDR3 nucleotides read TGTGCCAGCAGTCAAAGGGTTCTAGCGGTCTACAATGAGCAGTTCTTC. Protein product: CASSQRVLAVYNEQFF. The genes are TRBV28 and TRBJ2-1; TRBD2 agrees at 7 bases. The CDR3 length is 16 residues. Germline V lookup: CDR1 MDHEN, CDR2 SYDVKM. J gave up 3 bases and V 5 bases, and 10 bases lay outside the gene matches.

The chain links TRBV7-2 to TRBJ2-7, with a weak D call TRBD1 (6 bases). CDR1 is SGHTA, CDR2 FQGNSA, per germline. V was shortened by 1 base and J by 4 bases, with 20 bases between the two germline ends. The CDR3 has 17 amino acids. The CDR3 DNA is TGTGCCAGCAGCTTAGACACAGAACAGGGTTGGAGGTACGAGCAGTACTTC. This sequence encodes CASSLDTEQGWRYEQYF. Full variable domain (missing parts from reference TRBV7-2 and TRBJ2-7): GAGVSQSPSNKVTEKGKDVELRCDPISGHTALYWYRQSLGQGLEFLIYFQGNSAPDKSGLPSDRFSAERTGGSVSTLTIQRTQQEDSAVYLCASSLDTEQGWRYEQYFGPGTRLTVT.

The chain couples TRBV10-1 to TRBJ2-5, with 10 bases that match TRBD2. V was clipped by 4 bases and J by 1 base; unmatched bases: 12. The CDR3 consists of 18 residues. The germline gives CDR1 WNHNN, CDR2 SYGVQD (reference sequence). CDR3 in amino acids: CASSAHRGASGGQETQYF. The CDR3 coding sequence is TGCGCCAGCAGTGCCCACCGTGGGGCTAGCGGGGGCCAAGAGACCCAGTACTTC.